This is a list of T cell receptor beta chains from one sample in a study of vaccination and CD4 T cells after COVID-19. The antigens of these receptors remain unknown. TCRdb independently ran MiXCR on the PCR reads; one entry per CDR3 protein. The sample contains 5,000 to 7,500 distinct CDR3 sequences, 47% of which appear only once. Sequences were obtained from CD4+ T cells from blood, cultured in vitro. These receptors were collected from a human donor in good health. The CDR3 runs from the conserved cysteine through the conserved F or W. The D gene is left open where the match is weak. The size of a clone is reported for some rows only, either as once, few or many, or as a class for expanded clones.

J gene,V gene,clone size,D gene,CDR3 DNA,CDR3 protein
TRBJ2-1,TRBV20-1,NA,TRBD1,TGCAGTGCCATAACTATAGGGACAGGGTGGGGGAATGAGCAGTTCTTC,CSAITIGTGWGNEQFF
TRBJ2-3,TRBV6-1,NA,TRBD2,TGTGCCAGCAGGGCTAGCGGGGGGCGATTAAGCACAGATACGCAGTATTTT,CASRASGGRLSTDTQYF
TRBJ1-1,TRBV12-3/TRBV12-4,NA,NA,TGTGCCAGCAGTTTACGGGAGAGCACTGAAGCTTTCTTT,CASSLRESTEAFF
TRBJ1-1,TRBV19,NA,NA,TGTGCCAGTAGTATTACGGTGAACACTGAAGCTTTCTTT,CASSITVNTEAFF
TRBJ2-3,TRBV19,NA,TRBD2,TGTGCCAGTAGAGGACTAGCGGGAGTAGTGGATACGCAGTATTTT,CASRGLAGVVDTQYF
TRBJ1-5,TRBV4-1,few,NA,TGCGCCAGCAGCCTAAATTTGGATCAGCCCCAGCATTTT,CASSLNLDQPQHF
TRBJ1-5,TRBV6-5,NA,NA,TGTGCCAGCAGTTTGGACCAGAGGGGCAATCAGCCCCAGCATTTT,CASSLDQRGNQPQHF
TRBJ1-1,TRBV6-1,NA,TRBD1,TGTGCCAGCAGCAATAAAAGGGGGCACGCTTTCTTT,CASSNKRGHAFF
TRBJ2-7,TRBV6-1,few,NA,TGTGCCAGCAGCCGCCCCGGCGGCCCCGGTCCCTACGAGCAGTACTTC,CASSRPGGPGPYEQYF
TRBJ1-5,TRBV19,NA,NA,TGTGCCAGTAGTATAGTTCCGGGCTCGGGCAATCAGCCCCAGCATTTT,CASSIVPGSGNQPQHF
TRBJ1-5,TRBV20-1,NA,NA,TGCAGTGCTAGAAGAGTGAGCAATCAGCCCCAGCATTTT,CSARRVSNQPQHF
TRBJ2-6,TRBV20-1,NA,NA,TGCAGTGCTAGAGGGGGCCTGGGGCAGGTTAGCTCTGGGGCCAACGTCCTGACTTTC,CSARGGLGQVSSGANVLTF
TRBJ1-6,TRBV30,NA,TRBD1,TGTGCCTGGAGCACAAGGACAGGGGTCCTCCACTTT,CAWSTRTGVLHF
TRBJ1-5,TRBV10-3,NA,TRBD1,TGTGCCATTAAGGATGGACAGGAGTCCAATCAGCCCCAGCATTTT,CAIKDGQESNQPQHF
TRBJ1-1,TRBV15,few,NA,TGTGCCACCAGCAGAGAGATCATCCTCGTTGAAGCTTTCTTT,CATSREIILVEAFF
TRBJ1-2,TRBV5-6,NA,TRBD1,TGTGCCAGCAGCCTACGCGCAGGGGGCCTTGGCTACACCTTC,CASSLRAGGLGYTF
TRBJ2-7,TRBV5-1,NA,NA,TGCGCCAGCAGCTCAGGGACTGAGGAATACGAGCAGTACTTC,CASSSGTEEYEQYF
TRBJ2-5,TRBV6-1,NA,NA,TGTGCCAGCGAGGTTCTGACCGTCCCGTACTTC,CASEVLTVPYF
TRBJ2-3,TRBV7-2,NA,TRBD2,TGTGCCAGCAGCTTTGGACTAGGCGGAGATACGCAGTATTTT,CASSFGLGGDTQYF
TRBJ1-5,TRBV20-1,few,NA,TGCAGTGCTAGCCGGGCGTTAGGAAATCAGCCCCAGCATTTT,CSASRALGNQPQHF
TRBJ1-5,TRBV30,NA,NA,TGTGCCTGGAGTAAAGGGGCGAACGGCAATCAGCCCCAGCATTTT,CAWSKGANGNQPQHF
TRBJ1-5,TRBV6-1,few,TRBD1,TGTGCCAGCAGTCGGACAGGGGAAGGCAATCAGCCCCAGCATTTT,CASSRTGEGNQPQHF
TRBJ1-6,TRBV28,NA,NA,TGTGCCAGCAGTTTATGGGGGGGCACAAATAATTCACCCCTCCACTTT,CASSLWGGTNNSPLHF
TRBJ1-3,TRBV6-1,NA,NA,TGTGCCACCCTCTGGGGTCAGGGTACCCACACCATATATTTT,CATLWGQGTHTIYF
TRBJ2-5,TRBV20-1,NA,TRBD2,TGCAGTGCTAGAGGGCTAGCGGGGGGCCCCATCCAAGAGACCCAGTACTTC,CSARGLAGGPIQETQYF